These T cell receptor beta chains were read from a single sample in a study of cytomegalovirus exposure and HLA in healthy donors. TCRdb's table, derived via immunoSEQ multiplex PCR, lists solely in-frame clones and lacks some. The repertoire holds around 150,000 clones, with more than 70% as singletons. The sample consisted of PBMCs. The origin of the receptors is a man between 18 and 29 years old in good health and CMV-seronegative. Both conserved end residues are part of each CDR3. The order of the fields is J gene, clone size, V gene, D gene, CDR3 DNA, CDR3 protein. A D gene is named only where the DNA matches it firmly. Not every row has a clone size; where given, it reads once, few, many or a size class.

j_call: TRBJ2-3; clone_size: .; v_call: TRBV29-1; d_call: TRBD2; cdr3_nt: TGCAGCGCTGTTCTAGCGGGAGGTAGCACAGATACGCAGTATTTT; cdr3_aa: CSAVLAGGSTDTQYF
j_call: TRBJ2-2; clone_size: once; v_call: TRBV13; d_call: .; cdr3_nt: TGTGCCACGGCAGAGGGGGCGAACACCGGGGAGCTGTTTTTT; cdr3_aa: CATAEGANTGELFF
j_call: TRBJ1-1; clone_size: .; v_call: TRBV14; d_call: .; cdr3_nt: TGTGCCAGCAGCCAAGATTCCTTAAACACTGAAGCTTTCTTT; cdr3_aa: CASSQDSLNTEAFF
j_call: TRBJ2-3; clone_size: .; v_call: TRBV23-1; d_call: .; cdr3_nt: TGCGCCAGCAGTCCGAACCGACAGCAAACCACAGATACGCAGTATTTT; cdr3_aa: CASSPNRQQTTDTQYF
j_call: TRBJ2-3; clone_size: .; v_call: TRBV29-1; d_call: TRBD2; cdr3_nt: TGCAGCGGGGGGACTAGCGGGGGTCCAGATACGCAGTATTTT; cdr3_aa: CSGGTSGGPDTQYF
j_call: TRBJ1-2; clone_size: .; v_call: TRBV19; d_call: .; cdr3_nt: TGTGCCAGTAGAAGAATTGGAGCTAACTATGGCTACACCTTC; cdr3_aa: CASRRIGANYGYTF
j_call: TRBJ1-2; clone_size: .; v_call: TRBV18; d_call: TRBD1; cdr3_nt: TGTGCCAGCTCACCAGGGACAGGGGGCCCAGAGGGCTACACCTTC; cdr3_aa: CASSPGTGGPEGYTF
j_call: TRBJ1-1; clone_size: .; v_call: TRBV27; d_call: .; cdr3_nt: TGTGCCAGCAGCTGGGGACACGCGAACACTGAAGCTTTCTTT; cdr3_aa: CASSWGHANTEAFF
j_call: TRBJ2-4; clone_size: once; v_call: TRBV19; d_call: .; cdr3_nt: TGTGCCAGTACCTTTAAGGGGGTAGCCAAAAACATTCAGTACTTC; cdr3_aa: CASTFKGVAKNIQYF
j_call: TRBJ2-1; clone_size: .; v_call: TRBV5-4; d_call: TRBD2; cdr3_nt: TGTGCCAGCAGAACCGGGACTAGCGACTACAATGAGCAGTTCTTC; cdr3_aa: CASRTGTSDYNEQFF
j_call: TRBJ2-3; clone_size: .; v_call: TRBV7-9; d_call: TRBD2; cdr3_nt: TGTGCCAGCAGCTCTTCCGGGACTAGTACCGATACGCAGTATTTT; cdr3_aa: CASSSSGTSTDTQYF
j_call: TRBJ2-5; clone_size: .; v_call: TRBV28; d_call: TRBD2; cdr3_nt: TGTGCCAGCAGTTCGGGACTAGCAGGGACCCAGTACTTC; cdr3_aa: CASSSGLAGTQYF
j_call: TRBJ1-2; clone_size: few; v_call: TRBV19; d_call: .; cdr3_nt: TGTGCCAGTAGCTTCTTGGGCAAGGGGGTTGGCTACACCTTC; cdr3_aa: CASSFLGKGVGYTF
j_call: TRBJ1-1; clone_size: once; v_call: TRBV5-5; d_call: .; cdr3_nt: TGTGCCAGCAGTCGACACGGAAAGGAAGCTTTCTTT; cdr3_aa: CASSRHGKEAFF
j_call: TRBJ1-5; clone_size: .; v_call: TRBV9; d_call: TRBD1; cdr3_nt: TGTGCCAGCAGCGCCGACGGACAGGGAGATAGCAATCAGCCCCAGCATTTT; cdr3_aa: CASSADGQGDSNQPQHF
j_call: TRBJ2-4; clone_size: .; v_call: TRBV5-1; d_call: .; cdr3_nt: TGCGCCAGCAGCTTGGGGGGCCGGGCCCTAGAGTGGTACTTC; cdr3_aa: CASSLGGRALEWYF
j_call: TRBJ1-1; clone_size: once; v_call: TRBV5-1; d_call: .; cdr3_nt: TGCGCCAGCAGCTGGAACACTGCTAGCACTGAAGCTTTCTTT; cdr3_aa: CASSWNTASTEAFF
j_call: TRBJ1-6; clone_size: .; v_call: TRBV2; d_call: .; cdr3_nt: TGTGCCAGCAGTACAGACAGAATCTCCTATAATTCACCCCTCCACTTT; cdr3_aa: CASSTDRISYNSPLHF
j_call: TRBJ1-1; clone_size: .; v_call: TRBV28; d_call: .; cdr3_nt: TGTGCCAGCAGTTCGGGGGGACGCACTGAAGCTTTCTTT; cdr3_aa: CASSSGGRTEAFF
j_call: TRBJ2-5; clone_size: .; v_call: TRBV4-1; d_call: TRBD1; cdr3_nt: TGCGCCAGCAGCCAAGGTGTAGGGACAGAAGAGACCCAGTACTTC; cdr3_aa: CASSQGVGTEETQYF
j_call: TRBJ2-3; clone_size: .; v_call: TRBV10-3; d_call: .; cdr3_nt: TGTGCCATCAGCCGGGACATCACAGATACGCAGTATTTT; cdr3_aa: CAISRDITDTQYF
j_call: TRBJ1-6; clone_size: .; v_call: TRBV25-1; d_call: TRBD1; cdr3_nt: TGTGCCAGCAGTAGTGCGGGGACCAGGGGGGTTTCACCCCTCCACTTT; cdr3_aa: CASSSAGTRGVSPLHF
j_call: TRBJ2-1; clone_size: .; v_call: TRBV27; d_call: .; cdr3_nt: TGTGCCAGCAGTTTATTAGTGAGCGGACCAAAGGAGGATGAGCAGTTCTTC; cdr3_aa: CASSLLVSGPKEDEQFF
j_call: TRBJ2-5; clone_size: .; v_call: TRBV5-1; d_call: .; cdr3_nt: TGCGCCAGCAGCTTGAGCTCCTTCGGGGGAACCCAGTACTTC; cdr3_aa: CASSLSSFGGTQYF
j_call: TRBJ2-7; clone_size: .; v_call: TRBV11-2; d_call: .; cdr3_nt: TGTGCCAGCAGCTCTGGGGCTGGTGCCTACGAGCAGTACTTC; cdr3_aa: CASSSGAGAYEQYF
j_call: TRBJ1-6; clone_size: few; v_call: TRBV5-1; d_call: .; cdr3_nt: TGCGCCAGCACCGAGACCGGGGGAGGTAATTCACCCCTCCACTTT; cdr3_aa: CASTETGGGNSPLHF
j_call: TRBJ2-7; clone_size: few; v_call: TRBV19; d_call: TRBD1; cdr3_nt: TGTGCCAGTAGTCTGGGACAGCGTACCTACGAGCAGTACTTC; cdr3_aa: CASSLGQRTYEQYF
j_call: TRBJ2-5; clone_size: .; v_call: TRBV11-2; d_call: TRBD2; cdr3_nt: TGTGCCAGCAGCTTAGATAACCGACTAGCGGGAGGAGAGACCCAGTACTTC; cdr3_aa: CASSLDNRLAGGETQYF
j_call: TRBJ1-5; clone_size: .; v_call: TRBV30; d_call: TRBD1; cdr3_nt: TGTGCCTGGAGCCGGGACAGGGGGGGTCAGCCCCAGCATTTT; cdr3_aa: CAWSRDRGGQPQHF
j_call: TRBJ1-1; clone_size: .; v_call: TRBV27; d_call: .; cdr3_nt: TGTGCCAGCAGTCTCCCCGGGGGGTACACTGAAGCTTTCTTT; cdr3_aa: CASSLPGGYTEAFF
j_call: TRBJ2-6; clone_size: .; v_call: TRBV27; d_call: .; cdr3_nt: TGTGCCAGCAGTTTAATGGCAACTGGGGCCAACGTCCTGACTTTC; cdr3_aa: CASSLMATGANVLTF
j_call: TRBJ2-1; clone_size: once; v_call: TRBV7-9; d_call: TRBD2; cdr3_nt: TGTGCCAGCAGCTTTCCTAGCGGAGCCTCCTACAATGAGCAGTTCTTC; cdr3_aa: CASSFPSGASYNEQFF
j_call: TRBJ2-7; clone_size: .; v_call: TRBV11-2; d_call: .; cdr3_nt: TGTGCCAGCAGCTTACTCGAAGTTCTCCGAGGGGAGCAGTACTTC; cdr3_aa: CASSLLEVLRGEQYF